Following are 30 T cell receptor beta chains from one sample sequenced in a study of spatial heterogeneity in lung cancer. Study outcomes and limitations: Tumors with more nonsynonymous mutations had more expanded intratumoral alpha and beta TCRs.

Time point in this sample: sample taken at primary tumor resection. Their antigens remain unidentified. TCRdb reanalysed the 5' RACE reads using MiXCR and keeps one entry per CDR3 protein. This table has about 9,800 distinct CDR3 sequences, 5.5% to 7% appearing once. Sequencing used lung tumor tissue, obtained at surgery. These receptors were taken from a male donor with early-stage non-small cell lung cancer.

Ten or more counts support this clonotype. Since it is a stray read in a library aimed at alpha chains, this beta chain has a size that is not meaningful. This rearrangement joins TRBV6-1 to TRBJ2-5; D could derive from TRBD1 or TRBD2 (5 bases each). Germline V lookup: CDR1 MNHNS, CDR2 SASEGT. The CDR3 consists of 13 residues. V gave up 6 bases and J gave up 5 bases, with 13 bases separating them. CDR3 sequence (DNA): TGTGCCAGCAGCGTCGTCCGGGGCGAGACCCAGTACTTC. This gives the protein CASSVVRGETQYF.

This clonotype was seen repeatedly, ten times or more. The library was designed around alpha chains, so this beta chain is a stray read whose abundance carries little weight. The genes are TRBV25-1 and TRBJ2-3; D is perhaps TRBD1 or TRBD2 (5 bases each). CDR1 MGHDK and CDR2 SYGVNS come from the germline V gene. The CDR3 totals 14 residues. Trimming shortened V by 6 bases and J by 8 bases, and 18 bases separated the two germline ends. CDR3 sequence: CASSNMGRLVTQYF. The CDR3 DNA sequence: TGTGCCAGCAGCAACATGGGACGCTTGGTTACGCAGTATTTT.

This clonotype was detected many times. This beta chain appears as a stray read in a library generated for alpha chains; its size is not informative. CDR3 coding DNA: TGTGCCACCCTCACAGGGTCGAACACTGAAGCTTTCTTT. This gives the protein CATLTGSNTEAFF. The chain carries TRBV10-3 and TRBJ1-1; TRBD1 might be the D (6 bases). Trimming stripped 10 bases from V and 1 base from J, with 13 bases between. Germline lookup yields CDR1 ENHRY and CDR2 SYGVKD. The CDR3 contains 13 residues.

This clonotype appeared many times. This beta chain is an off-target read within a library intended for alpha chains, so its frequency means little. The chain recombines TRBV20-1 with TRBJ2-6, with D possibly being TRBD2 (6 bases). From germline, CDR1 is DFQATT and CDR2 SNEGSKA (reference sequence). Trimming stripped 5 bases from V and 0 bases from J, with 8 bases between. There are 14 residues in the CDR3. The chain's CDR3 is CSALTSSGANVLTF. The CDR3 bases are TGCAGTGCTCTGACTAGCTCTGGGGCCAACGTCCTGACTTTC.

This clonotype qualifies as large. Since it is a stray read in a library aimed at alpha chains, this beta chain has a size that is not meaningful. The chain has TRBV24-1 and TRBJ1-3; weak D call: TRBD1 (5 bases). Germline V gene data show CDR1 as KGHDR and CDR2 as SFDVKD. Trimming cost V 9 bases and J 4 bases, with 12 bases left between them. There are 13 residues in the CDR3. The CDR3 here is CATSGRDGNTIYF. As DNA, the CDR3 is TGTGCCACCTCGGGCAGGGACGGAAACACCATATATTTT.

This clonotype has a count of ten or more. This beta chain was picked up by a library intended for alpha chains and is off target, so its count carries little meaning. The chain combines TRBV19 with TRBJ2-4; 11 positions agree with TRBD2. With V trimmed by 7 bases and J by 8 bases, 4 bases remained unmatched. This CDR3 has 13 residues. Per the germline V gene, CDR1 is LNHDA and CDR2 is SQIVND (reference sequence). CDR3 in amino acids: CASTLSGRDIQYF. DNA for the CDR3: TGTGCCAGTACCCTTAGCGGGAGGGACATTCAGTACTTC. The full variable domain, in which reference TRBV19 and TRBJ2-4 provide the parts outside the CDR3, is DGGITQSPKYLFRKEGQNVTLSCEQNLNHDAMYWYRQDPGQGLRLIYYSQIVNDFQKGDIAEGYSVSREKKESFPLTVTSAQKNPTAFYLCASTLSGRDIQYFGAGTRLSVL.

This clonotype was detected ten times or more. Little can be read into the size of this beta chain, an off-target read in a library designed for alpha chains. The chain links TRBV27 to TRBJ1-2; D is uncertain. The length of the CDR3 is 15 residues. Between the trimmed V and J ends, which lost 3 bases and 0 bases, there was a span of 11 bases. The germline V gene encodes CDR1 MNHEY and CDR2 SMNVEV (reference sequence). CDR3 DNA: TGTGCCAGCAGTTTTACCGGGAGGACTAACTATGGCTACACCTTC. Its translation is CASSFTGRTNYGYTF.

This clonotype was seen at least ten times. The library was designed around alpha chains, so this beta chain is a stray read whose abundance carries little weight. This rearrangement joins TRBV28 to TRBJ1-2; no clear D. The V gene's germline CDR1 is MDHEN and CDR2 SYDVKM. The V gene lost 4 bases and the J gene lost 8 bases, with 17 bases spanning the gap. The CDR3 spans 14 residues. CDR3 protein: CASSSPSGERGYTF. For the CDR3, the DNA is TGTGCCAGCAGTTCCCCCTCGGGAGAACGGGGCTACACCTTC.

This clonotype was seen at least ten times. This beta chain came through as a stray read in a library set up for alpha chains, and its size says little. The chain is built from TRBV7-9 and TRBJ2-1; 8 bases are a match to TRBD1. The length of the CDR3 is 15 residues. Germline assignment: CDR1 SEHNR and CDR2 FQNEAQ (reference sequence). Germline trimming cut 1 base from V and 8 bases from J; bases unmatched to any gene: 7. The CDR3: CASSLGLGQVHEQFF. The CDR3 DNA sequence: TGTGCCAGCAGCTTAGGGCTGGGACAGGTACATGAGCAGTTCTTC.

This clonotype was observed many times. This beta chain is a stray sequence in a library constructed for alpha chains; its clone size is not meaningful. The chain joins TRBV5-1 to TRBJ1-2, with D unclear. This CDR3 is 15 amino acids long. Germline lookup yields CDR1 SGHRS and CDR2 YFSETQ. Trimming cost V 0 bases and J 1 base, with 10 bases left between them. CDR3 in amino acids: CASSLEAGVNYGYTF. CDR3 nucleotides: TGCGCCAGCAGCTTGGAGGCAGGAGTTAACTATGGCTACACCTTC.

By sample fraction, this clonotype is medium-sized. This beta chain is an off-target read within a library intended for alpha chains, so its frequency means little. The chain uses TRBV6-5 and TRBJ2-7; tentatively, D is TRBD1 (5 bases). With 2 bases removed from V and 5 bases from J, the gap between germline ends came to 19 bases. Germline assignment: CDR1 MNHEY and CDR2 SVGAGI. This CDR3 has 16 residues. The CDR3 loop is CASSYRIPRQSHEQYF. The CDR3 DNA reads TGTGCCAGCAGTTACCGCATCCCCCGACAGAGCCACGAGCAGTACTTC.

In its sample, this clonotype was seen many times. This beta chain appears as a stray read in a library generated for alpha chains; its size is not informative. The chain recombines TRBV7-9 with TRBJ1-2; D not certain. Germline CDR1 is SEHNR and CDR2 is FQNEAQ (reference sequence). Trimming took off 3 bases at V and 0 bases at J, with 8 bases between the two ends. The CDR3 is 14 amino acids. The CDR3 nucleotides are TGTGCCAGCAGCTTGAGCGCTACTAACTATGGCTACACCTTC. It is translated as CASSLSATNYGYTF.

This clonotype was picked up many times. This beta chain slipped into a library made for alpha chains as a stray read, so its size is not meaningful. The chain has TRBV6-6 and TRBJ2-3; 7 nucleotides line up with TRBD2. The junction had 10 bases not matched to a gene; V was cut back by 1 base and J by 3 bases. Germline V gene lookup returns CDR1 MNHNY and CDR2 SVGAGI (reference sequence). The CDR3 is 17 residues long. This chain's CDR3 is CASSYLAWRERTDTQYF. CDR3 sequence (DNA): TGTGCCAGCAGTTACTTAGCTTGGCGGGAGCGGACAGATACGCAGTATTTT.

A word on this clonotype: The library was designed around alpha chains, so this beta chain is a stray read whose abundance carries little weight. This chain uses TRBV29-1 with TRBJ2-2; D is uncertain. V shed 5 bases and J shed 1 base, with 2 bases lying between them. This CDR3 is built from 11 residues. CDR1 is SQVTM, CDR2 ANQGSEA, per germline. CDR3 DNA: TGCAGCGTTAAGAACACCGGGGAGCTGTTTTTT. Amino acid sequence: CSVKNTGELFF.

This clonotype was counted only a few times. A library prepared for alpha chains yielded this beta chain as an off-target read; its size is of little meaning. The rearrangement links TRBV20-1 to TRBJ2-3; 11 positions agree with TRBD2. After removal of 6 bases from V and 5 bases from J, the junction contained 4 bases not matched to a gene. CDR1 and CDR2 from the germline V gene are DFQATT and SNEGSKA (reference sequence). The CDR3 spans 13 residues. The CDR3 DNA is TGCAGTGCCCTAGCGGGAGGAGGAGATACGCAGTATTTT. Translating it yields CSALAGGGDTQYF.

This clonotype is medium-sized in the sample. For a library built for alpha chains, this beta chain is a stray read; little rests on its size. CDR3 nucleotides: TGCGCCAGCAGCCGACTAGCGGGGGGCACAGATACGCAGTATTTT. It codes for CASSRLAGGTDTQYF. The gene calls are TRBV4-1 and TRBJ2-3, with 12 bases identical to TRBD2. The CDR3 spans 15 residues. The J segment lost 1 base and the V segment lost 4 bases, leaving 0 bases of the junction unmatched. The germline V gene has CDR1 MGHRA and CDR2 YSYEKL.

This clonotype has a count of ten or more. The library was designed around alpha chains, so this beta chain is a stray read whose abundance carries little weight. The J gene is TRBJ1-1, the V gene TRBV20-1; the D gene is possibly TRBD1 (5 bases). Germline lookup yields CDR1 DFQATT and CDR2 SNEGSKA (reference sequence). This CDR3 has 12 residues. Trimming stripped 4 bases from V and 2 bases from J, with 8 bases between. CDR3: CSANQGNTEAFF. DNA for the CDR3: TGCAGTGCTAACCAGGGTAACACTGAAGCTTTCTTT.

The table lists this clonotype with many counts. With the library built for alpha chains, this beta chain is off target and its frequency is not meaningful. The chain is built from TRBV5-1 and TRBJ2-1, with 8 bases identical to TRBD1. J lost 8 bases, V lost 1 base, and 14 bases had no gene match. Germline V gene data show CDR1 as SGHRS and CDR2 as YFSETQ. The CDR3 is made up of 17 amino acids. The CDR3 sequence is CASSLNFGQGGIDEQFF. The CDR3 nucleotides read TGCGCCAGCAGCTTGAACTTCGGACAGGGAGGAATCGATGAGCAGTTCTTC.

In this sample, this clonotype turned up many times. This beta chain is a stray read from a library made for alpha chains; its abundance is not meaningful. The chain carries TRBV20-1 and TRBJ2-7; 12 positions match TRBD2. CDR1 and CDR2 (germline): DFQATT, SNEGSKA (reference sequence). The CDR3 contains 15 residues. Trimming removed 0 bases from V and 7 bases from J; junction bases left unmatched: 7. The CDR3 coding sequence is TGCAGTGCTAGAGATCGACTAGCGGGAGTGGGGGAGCAGTACTTC. Translated, it gives CSARDRLAGVGEQYF.

This clonotype was seen many times. Since the library was made to target alpha chains, this beta chain is a stray read and its abundance is not meaningful. The rearrangement uses TRBV9 and TRBJ1-5; 8 bases match TRBD1. The germline CDR1 and CDR2 sequences are SGDLS and YYNGEE. The length of the CDR3 is 14 residues. V lost 0 bases, J lost 4 bases, and 0 bases stayed unmatched. CDR3 loop: CASSVGQGNQPQHF. In DNA form, the CDR3 reads TGTGCCAGCAGCGTAGGACAGGGGAATCAGCCCCAGCATTTT.

This clonotype was seen ten or more times. This beta chain is an unintended read in a library built for alpha chains; its size means little. The DNA of the CDR3 is TGTGCCAGCAGCGTAGGGGACAGGAACTACGAGCAGTACTTC. Protein sequence: CASSVGDRNYEQYF. V is TRBV9 and J is TRBJ2-7, with 8 bases aligning to TRBD1. The trim removed 0 bases at V and 3 bases at J, leaving 2 bases unmatched. This CDR3 contains 14 residues. The germline CDR1 and CDR2 sequences are SGDLS and YYNGEE. The complete variable domain, with remaining parts taken from reference TRBV9 and TRBJ2-7, reads DSGVTQTPKHLITATGQRVTLRCSPRSGDLSVYWYQQSLDQGLQFLIQYYNGEERAKGNILERFSAQQFPDLHSELNLSSLELGDSALYFCASSVGDRNYEQYFGPGTRLTVT.

This clonotype was recorded many times. This beta chain lies outside the target of a library built for alpha chains; its clone size means little. The gene calls are TRBV30 and TRBJ1-2, with D unresolved. Germline CDR1 is GTSNPN and CDR2 is SVGIG (reference sequence). The CDR3 has 13 residues. V shed 2 bases and J shed 4 bases, with 11 bases lying between them. CDR3 nucleotides: TGTGCCTGGAGTATGGTGCTCTCCTATGGCTACACCTTC. Encoded protein: CAWSMVLSYGYTF.

The table lists this clonotype with many counts. As an off-target read in a library built for alpha chains, this beta chain has a frequency of little significance. V is TRBV11-2 and J is TRBJ2-3; perhaps TRBD1 as D (5 bases). The germline CDR1 and CDR2 sequences are SGHAT and FQNNGV. This CDR3 comprises 15 residues. Trimming left V 1 base short and J 1 base short, with 9 bases between. The chain's CDR3 is CASSLASQGTDTQYF. The CDR3 DNA follows: TGTGCCAGCAGCTTAGCCTCACAGGGCACAGATACGCAGTATTTT.

This clonotype was detected many times. With the library built for alpha chains, this beta chain is off target and its frequency is not meaningful. The chain combines TRBV6-5 with TRBJ2-5; TRBD1 matches 9 bases. The ends lost 4 bases at V and 6 bases at J; junction bases unmatched: 6. The CDR3 has 14 residues. Germline V gene sequence: CDR1 MNHEY, CDR2 SVGAGI. The CDR3 loop is CASSSGQGLKTQYF. For the CDR3, the DNA is TGTGCCAGCAGTTCCGGACAGGGGTTAAAGACCCAGTACTTC.

This clonotype was recorded at least ten times. The size of this beta chain means little, since it is a stray read in a library made for alpha chains. This chain connects TRBV18 to TRBJ2-3, with D possibly matching TRBD1 (5 bases). This CDR3 is 15 amino acids long. V was pared by 0 bases and J by 3 bases, with 10 bases between. CDR1 and CDR2 (germline): KGHSH, LQKENI. The CDR3 nucleotides read TGTGCCAGCTCACCACCAGGGGTCGGGACAGATACGCAGTATTTT. Protein product: CASSPPGVGTDTQYF.

This clonotype is medium-sized within its sample. This beta chain lies outside the target of a library built for alpha chains; its clone size means little. As DNA, the CDR3 is TGTGCCAGCAGTCACCGGGCTACAGGGACGGACATTCAGTACTTC. This sequence encodes CASSHRATGTDIQYF. V gene TRBV12-3 or TRBV12-4 combines with J gene TRBJ2-4, with a tentative D call TRBD1 (6 bases). The CDR3 extends over 15 amino acids. Deletions cut 5 bases from V and 8 bases from J, with 19 bases between.

In this sample, this clonotype turned up many times. The size of this beta chain means little, since it is a stray read in a library made for alpha chains. The V call is TRBV5-1, the J call TRBJ1-6, with D unresolved. The ends were cut back, 1 base at V and 14 bases at J, with 19 bases in the middle. This CDR3 comprises 15 residues. Germline V gene data show CDR1 as SGHRS and CDR2 as YFSETQ. CDR3 coding DNA: TGCGCCAGCAGCTTGAGCGGAAAAGTTGGGCCGACCCTCCACTTT. Protein product: CASSLSGKVGPTLHF.

Details on this clonotype: A library prepared for alpha chains yielded this beta chain as an off-target read; its size is of little meaning. The CDR3 is CASSRTRVGAKNIQYF. DNA for the CDR3: TGTGCCAGCAGTCGTACAAGGGTTGGAGCCAAAAACATTCAGTACTTC. The rearrangement uses TRBV6-2 or TRBV6-3 and TRBJ2-4, with D uncertain. The V end was cut by 5 bases, the J end by 0 bases, with 14 bases between. CDR1 and CDR2 from the germline V gene are MNHEY and SVGEGT. The CDR3 is made up of 16 amino acids.

This clonotype was seen ten or more times. Being off target in a library aimed at alpha chains, this beta chain has a size of little meaning. The chain is built from TRBV13 and TRBJ2-7; tentative D call: TRBD1 (6 bases). The CDR3 runs to 15 residues. V lost 5 bases to trimming and J lost 8 bases, with 22 bases between them. In germline, CDR1 is PRHDT, CDR2 FYEKMQ (reference sequence). In nucleotides, the CDR3 is TGTGCCAGCAGCCAAACAGGGATTGGAGACCGAAAGCAGTACTTC. Its protein is CASSQTGIGDRKQYF.

This clonotype showed up many times. This beta chain lies outside the target of a library built for alpha chains; its clone size means little. This chain joins TRBV6-5 and TRBJ1-2; D remains unclear. Germline CDR1 and CDR2: MNHEY and SVGAGI. The CDR3 runs 15 residues. Trimming left V 6 bases short and J 0 bases short, with 14 bases between. The DNA of the CDR3 is TGTGCCAGCAGCCGGACCGGGAAGACTAACTATGGCTACACCTTC. This sequence encodes CASSRTGKTNYGYTF.